One and the same sample provided the 30 T cell receptor beta chains below, sequenced in a study of shared clonotypes between healthy human individuals (dated by TCRdb to the early 2020s). The library was made by the immunoSEQ multiplex PCR assay. TCRdb stores this immuneACCESS table with in-frame sequences only. Part of the clones is absent; in the studies checked, under half of the shortfall reflects unresolved V genes, and no reason is known for the rest. Across this sample there are about 2,100,000 clones, with 90% to 95% seen only once. The top ten hold around 1.7% of the sample. CD8 naive samples were obtained by positive selection for CCR7 among CD45RO-negative cells, yielding a CD45RA+CCR7+ population from which TemRA cells were excluded. Sequencing input: naive CD8+ T cells from PBMCs. The meaning of the sample's cell subset or site label: CD45RA+CCR7+. These TCRs come from a man between 18 and 35 years old in good health. Some clones in this sample may be carry-over from other donors' samples.

The chain joins TRBV5-1 to TRBJ1-2, with TRBD1 as a possible D gene (5 bases). CDR1 SGHRS and CDR2 YFSETQ come from the germline V gene. This CDR3 has 15 residues. V shed 4 bases and J shed 4 bases, with 17 bases lying between them. Here the CDR3 DNA reads TGCGCCAGCAGCGACGGGCAGGGAGATCCCTATGGCTACACCTTC. The encoded protein is CASSDGQGDPYGYTF.

The rearrangement joins TRBV4-2 to TRBJ2-1; 12 nucleotides match TRBD2. J was trimmed by 3 bases and V by 3 bases; bases with no gene match: 3. The germline V gene has CDR1 LGHNA and CDR2 YNFKEQ. CDR3 length equals 16 residues. The CDR3 loop reads CASSHLTSGSYNEQFF. The CDR3 DNA sequence: TGTGCCAGCAGCCACTTGACTAGCGGGAGCTACAATGAGCAGTTCTTC.

The chain recombines TRBV5-1 with TRBJ1-1; 8 bases are a match to TRBD1. This CDR3 has 17 amino acids. With 3 bases clipped from V and 4 bases from J, the junction kept 14 bases outside the gene matches. CDR1 and CDR2 (germline): SGHRS, YFSETQ. The CDR3 region has the DNA TGCGCCAGCAGCTCCCAAATGCTGACAGGGGTGGCCACTGAAGCTTTCTTT. Its translation: CASSSQMLTGVATEAFF.

The chain recombines TRBV4-2 with TRBJ2-7; 8 bases align to TRBD2. The germline gives CDR1 LGHNA, CDR2 YNFKEQ. This CDR3 contains 15 residues. J was trimmed by 3 bases and V by 4 bases; bases with no gene match: 8. This CDR3 reads CASSRSGTSLYEQYF. CDR3 nucleotides: TGTGCCAGCAGCCGATCCGGGACTAGTCTCTACGAGCAGTACTTC.

The CDR3 here is CASRGRAGDPPNNEQFF. The DNA for the CDR3 is TGCGCCAGCAGAGGACGGGCCGGGGACCCCCCCAACAATGAGCAGTTCTTC. The rearrangement joins TRBV10-2 to TRBJ2-1; D tentatively fits TRBD1 or TRBD2 (5 bases each). V lost 6 bases, J lost 5 bases, and 23 bases lay in between. The CDR3 runs 17 residues. Germline V gives CDR1 WSHSY, CDR2 SAAADI.

The V gene is TRBV10-3, the J gene TRBJ2-7, with TRBD2 identical over 8 bases. The trim removed 3 bases at V and 3 bases at J, leaving 13 bases unmatched. CDR1 and CDR2 from the germline V gene are ENHRY and SYGVKD. The length of the CDR3 is 17 residues. CDR3 in DNA: TGTGCCATCAGTGACCCGACCGGGGGGGGATCTTTCTACGAGCAGTACTTC. It encodes CAISDPTGGGSFYEQYF.

The chain joins TRBV11-3 to TRBJ1-1; 10 positions match TRBD1. CDR1 is SGHNT, CDR2 YENEEA, per germline. There are 15 residues in the CDR3. J gave up 1 base and V 5 bases, and 4 bases lay outside the gene matches. The CDR3 DNA follows: TGTGCCAGCAGCCCACGACAGGGGGCGAACACTGAAGCTTTCTTT. The encoded protein is CASSPRQGANTEAFF.

The genes are TRBV7-9 and TRBJ2-7, with 7 bases lining up with TRBD2. The CDR3 loop spans 15 amino acids. V trimming: 4 bases; J trimming: 4 bases; junction bases outside the gene matches: 10. Germline loops: CDR1 SEHNR, CDR2 FQNEAQ (reference sequence). The chain's CDR3 is CASSSSGDYGYEQYF. Written as DNA, the CDR3 is TGTGCCAGCAGCTCTAGTGGGGACTATGGGTACGAGCAGTACTTC.

The chain combines TRBV27 with TRBJ2-7; maybe TRBD1 (6 bases). The CDR3 has 16 amino acids. Germline CDR1 is MNHEY and CDR2 is SMNVEV (reference sequence). V lost 3 bases and J 4 bases, leaving 19 bases between the germline ends. CDR3 coding DNA: TGTGCCAGCAGTTTCTCTACCGGGGAGAGGGGGTACGAGCAGTACTTC. Translating it yields CASSFSTGERGYEQYF.

The rearrangement joins TRBV29-1 to TRBJ2-7; TRBD1 matches at 10 bases. The CDR3 runs 15 residues. Germline V CDR1 and CDR2: SQVTM, ANQGSEA. Trimming took 6 bases from V and 2 from J; bases not matched to a gene: 10. The CDR3 bases are TGCAGCGTCGTGGACCGGGACAGGGGAACCTACGAGCAGTACTTC. Protein product: CSVVDRDRGTYEQYF.

This rearrangement joins TRBV13 to TRBJ2-2, with a tentative D call TRBD2 (6 bases). The CDR3 spans 16 residues. CDR1 PRHDT and CDR2 FYEKMQ come from the germline V gene (reference sequence). The germline V and J ends were trimmed by 7 bases and 4 bases, with 19 bases remaining between them. The CDR3 DNA sequence: TGTGCCAGCACAGAGCCAGGGAGGAGGGGCACCGGGGAGCTGTTTTTT. Its translation is CASTEPGRRGTGELFF.

This clone was seen only once. The gene calls are TRBV30 and TRBJ2-7; the D is unclear. The CDR3 length is 15 residues. CDR1 GTSNPN and CDR2 SVGIG come from the germline V gene (reference sequence). The V end lost 5 bases, the J end lost 5 bases, and 22 bases lay between the germline ends. CDR3 sequence reads: CAWAPGTSPMDEQYF. CDR3 nucleotide sequence: TGTGCCTGGGCCCCAGGAACATCCCCCATGGACGAGCAGTACTTC.

The chain uses TRBV5-8 and TRBJ1-5, with 7 bases that match TRBD1. CDR1 and CDR2 from the germline V gene are SGHTS and YDEGEE. The CDR3 sequence is 14 residues long. V was pared by 1 base and J by 5 bases, with 3 bases of the junction left unmatched. Here the CDR3 DNA reads TGTGCCAGCAGCTTGCCAGGGGGGTATCAGCCCCAGCATTTT. Its protein is CASSLPGGYQPQHF. Full variable domain (missing parts from reference TRBV5-8 and TRBJ1-5): EAGVTQSPTHLIKTRGQQATLRCSPISGHTSVYWYQQALGLGLQFLLWYDEGEERNRGNFPPRFSGRQFPNYSSELNVNALELEDSALYLCASSLPGGYQPQHFGDGTRLSIL.

The chain links TRBV27 to TRBJ2-1; possibly TRBD1 for D (5 bases). The germline V gene encodes CDR1 MNHEY and CDR2 SMNVEV (reference sequence). The V and J ends lost 3 bases and 0 bases respectively, with 15 bases between them. The CDR3 sequence is 17 residues long. The CDR3 nucleotides are TGTGCCAGCAGTTTGGAGAGTGGGGCGAGCTCCTACAATGAGCAGTTCTTC. Amino acids: CASSLESGASSYNEQFF.

With respect to this clone: The sample contains more than one DNA sequence encoding this CDR3. V is TRBV11-2 and J is TRBJ2-7; unclear D gene. V shed 1 base and J shed 7 bases, with 8 bases lying between them. The V gene's germline CDR1 is SGHAT and CDR2 FQNNGV. The CDR3 totals 12 residues. This CDR3 is CASSLAGREQYF. In DNA, the CDR3 is TGTGCCAGCAGCTTAGCCGGACGGGAGCAGTACTTC.

This chain uses TRBV7-3 with TRBJ2-2; D is unclear. V was shortened by 1 base and J by 8 bases, with 8 bases between the two germline ends. The CDR3 length is 13 residues. CDR1 is SGHTA and CDR2 is FQGTGA in the germline V gene. The CDR3 region has the DNA TGTGCCAGCAGCTTAAACGTAGGGGGGGAGCTGTTTTTT. As protein: CASSLNVGGELFF.

In this sample, this clone turned up a few times. This rearrangement joins TRBV5-4 to TRBJ1-1; a weak D match, TRBD1 (5 bases). V was pared by 3 bases and J by 5 bases, with 23 bases between. Germline CDR1 SGHNT, CDR2 YYREEE (reference sequence). The CDR3 runs 17 residues. The CDR3 sequence is CASSSGGFGVIVTEAFF. CDR3 in DNA: TGTGCCAGCAGCTCCGGGGGTTTCGGGGTAATAGTTACTGAAGCTTTCTTT.

This chain uses TRBV19 with TRBJ2-3; D gene unclear. V lost 3 bases, J lost 2 bases, and 12 bases lay in between. The CDR3 consists of 15 residues. Germline assignment: CDR1 LNHDA and CDR2 SQIVND (reference sequence). The chain's CDR3 is CASSIDGPITDTQYF. CDR3 in DNA: TGTGCCAGTAGTATTGACGGCCCCATCACAGATACGCAGTATTTT.

The chain employs TRBV2 and TRBJ1-1, with a possible D match to TRBD1 (6 bases). Trimming removed 5 bases at V and 4 bases at J, with 14 bases between. CDR1 and CDR2 from the germline V gene are SNHLY and FYNNEI. The CDR3 contains 14 residues. This CDR3 reads CASSLRGVGTEAFF. In nucleotides, the CDR3 is TGTGCCAGCAGTCTCAGGGGCGTTGGCACTGAAGCTTTCTTT.

The V gene is TRBV7-9, the J gene TRBJ1-1; no firm D call. Germline V gene lookup returns CDR1 SEHNR and CDR2 FQNEAQ (reference sequence). The V gene lost 1 base and the J gene lost 0 bases, with 6 bases spanning the gap. The CDR3 has 14 amino acids. CDR3 sequence (DNA): TGTGCCAGCAGCTTAGAATACTTGAACACTGAAGCTTTCTTT. Residues: CASSLEYLNTEAFF.

The J gene is TRBJ2-1, the V gene TRBV5-1, with 8 nucleotides matching TRBD2. The V and J ends lost 4 bases and 0 bases, in that order; junction bases with no gene match: 6. The CDR3 runs 16 residues. The germline CDR1 and CDR2 sequences are SGHRS and YFSETQ. CDR3 DNA sequence: TGCGCCAGCAGCGGATGGAGCGGGGGCTCCTACAATGAGCAGTTCTTC. Its translation: CASSGWSGGSYNEQFF. Full variable domain (missing parts from reference TRBV5-1 and TRBJ2-1): KAGVTQTPRYLIKTRGQQVTLSCSPISGHRSVSWYQQTPGQGLQFLFEYFSETQRNKGNFPGRFSGRQFSNSRSEMNVSTLELGDSALYLCASSGWSGGSYNEQFFGPGTRLTVL.

The rearrangement links TRBV5-1 to TRBJ1-2, with 9 bases matching TRBD1. There are 14 residues in the CDR3. V lost 2 bases to trimming and J lost 3 bases; unmatched junction nucleotides: 2. CDR1 is SGHRS and CDR2 is YFSETQ in the germline V gene. The CDR3 nucleotides read TGCGCCAGCAGCTTTACAGGGGGCCACTATGGCTACACCTTC. This translates into CASSFTGGHYGYTF.

This clone appeared a few times. This chain connects TRBV9 to TRBJ1-1, with D perhaps matching TRBD1 (6 bases). CDR1 is SGDLS, CDR2 YYNGEE, per germline. This CDR3 has 14 residues. Between the trimmed V and J ends, which lost 4 bases and 1 base, there was a span of 11 bases. The CDR3: CASSPWDKNTEAFF. Written as DNA, the CDR3 is TGTGCCAGCAGCCCCTGGGACAAGAACACTGAAGCTTTCTTT.

The rearrangement joins TRBV27 to TRBJ2-7, with 8 positions matching TRBD1. This CDR3 comprises 15 residues. The germline CDR1 and CDR2 sequences are MNHEY and SMNVEV (reference sequence). The V and J ends lost 4 bases and 0 bases, in that order; junction bases with no gene match: 5. For the CDR3, the DNA is TGTGCCAGCAGTTCCCCGACAGGGGCCTCCTACGAGCAGTACTTC. Its translation: CASSSPTGASYEQYF.

The chain joins TRBV29-1 to TRBJ2-1; D tentatively fits TRBD1 or TRBD2 (5 bases each). Trimming pared 0 bases from V and 2 bases from J, leaving 11 bases between. Germline V gene lookup returns CDR1 SQVTM and CDR2 ANQGSEA. The CDR3 consists of 15 residues. CDR3 sequence reads: CSVEEPTGPYNEQFF. In DNA, the CDR3 is TGCAGCGTTGAAGAACCAACGGGGCCCTACAATGAGCAGTTCTTC.

The V and J genes are TRBV2 and TRBJ2-7; 9 nucleotides line up with TRBD1. With V trimmed by 5 bases and J by 4 bases, 12 bases remained unmatched. This CDR3 comprises 16 residues. In germline, CDR1 is SNHLY, CDR2 FYNNEI. CDR3 sequence (DNA): TGTGCCAGCAGTACAGGACAGGGGATTTTTGTGTACGAGCAGTACTTC. This translates into CASSTGQGIFVYEQYF.

The rearrangement links TRBV14 to TRBJ2-2; D might be TRBD1 (5 bases). This CDR3 region has 15 residues. Germline values: CDR1 SGHDN, CDR2 FVKESK. V lost 8 bases and J 0 bases, leaving 13 bases between the germline ends. CDR3 loop: CASSHTGTNTGELFF. The CDR3 DNA sequence: TGTGCCAGCTCCCACACAGGAACGAACACCGGGGAGCTGTTTTTT.

The genes are TRBV19 and TRBJ2-1; TRBD1 might be the D (7 bases). The CDR3 is made up of 17 amino acids. The V gene lost 4 bases and the J gene lost 3 bases, with 19 bases spanning the gap. The germline CDR1 and CDR2 sequences are LNHDA and SQIVND (reference sequence). CDR3 protein: CASSTYVGGQNYNEQFF. The CDR3 DNA sequence: TGTGCCAGTAGTACCTATGTGGGGGGACAGAACTACAATGAGCAGTTCTTC.

The V and J genes are TRBV7-9 and TRBJ2-1; 8 positions agree with TRBD1. J was trimmed by 3 bases and V by 3 bases; bases with no gene match: 1. This CDR3 is built from 14 residues. The V gene's germline CDR1 is SEHNR and CDR2 FQNEAQ (reference sequence). CDR3 sequence (DNA): TGTGCCAGCAGCTTCACAGGGGGCTACAATGAGCAGTTCTTC. This encodes CASSFTGGYNEQFF.

The chain recombines TRBV7-6 with TRBJ1-2; 10 bases align to TRBD1. After removal of 4 bases from V and 8 bases from J, the junction contained 13 bases not matched to a gene. The CDR3 length is 16 residues. Per the germline V gene, CDR1 is SGHVS and CDR2 is FNYEAQ. DNA of the CDR3: TGTGCCAGCAGCTCCCACCCCGGACAGGGGGTATCGGGCTACACCTTC. Its translation: CASSSHPGQGVSGYTF. The full variable domain, completed using reference TRBV7-6 and TRBJ1-2, is GAGVSQSPRYKVTKRGQDVALRCDPISGHVSLYWYRQALGQGPEFLTYFNYEAQQDKSGLPNDRFSAERPEGSISTLTIQRTEQRDSAMYRCASSSHPGQGVSGYTFGSGTRLTVV.